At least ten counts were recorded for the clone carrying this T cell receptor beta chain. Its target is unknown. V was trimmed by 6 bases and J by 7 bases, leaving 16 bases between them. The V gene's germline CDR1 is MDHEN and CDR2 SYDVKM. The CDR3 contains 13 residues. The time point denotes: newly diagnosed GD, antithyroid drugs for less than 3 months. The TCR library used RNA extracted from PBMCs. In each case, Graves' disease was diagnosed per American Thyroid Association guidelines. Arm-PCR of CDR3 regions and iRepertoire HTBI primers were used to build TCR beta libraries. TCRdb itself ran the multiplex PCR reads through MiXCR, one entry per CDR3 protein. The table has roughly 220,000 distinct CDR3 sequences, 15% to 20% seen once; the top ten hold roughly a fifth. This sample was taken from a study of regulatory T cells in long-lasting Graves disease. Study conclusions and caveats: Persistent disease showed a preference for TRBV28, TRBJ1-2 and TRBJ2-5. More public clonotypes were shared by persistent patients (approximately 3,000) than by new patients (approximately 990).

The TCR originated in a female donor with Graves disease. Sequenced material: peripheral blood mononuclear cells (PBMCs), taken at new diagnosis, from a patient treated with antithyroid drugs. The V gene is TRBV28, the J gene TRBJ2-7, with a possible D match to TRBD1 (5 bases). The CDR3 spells CASRRSIRQEQYF. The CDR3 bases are TGTGCCAGCAGGCGATCTATTCGACAGGAGCAGTACTTC. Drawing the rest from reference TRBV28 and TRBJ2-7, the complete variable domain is DVKVTQSSRYLVKRTGEKVFLECVQDMDHENMFWYRQDPGLGLRLIYFSYDVKMKEKGDIPEGYSVSREKKERFSLILESASTNQTSMYLCASRRSIRQEQYFGPGTRLTVT.